This T cell receptor (beta chain) comes out of a study of cytomegalovirus exposure and HLA in healthy donors. Notes on the study in general: It was fewer than 200 TCR beta chains that were listed as cytomegalovirus-associated.

This CDR3 spans 12 amino acids. CDR1 is MNHEY and CDR2 is SVGAGI in the germline V gene. V gave up 6 bases and J gave up 6 bases; unmatched junction bases: 1. Primers for the PCR totalled 60 Vbeta and 13 Jbeta. Sequencing used immunoSEQ multiplex PCR; TCRdb keeps in-frame clones, though not all of them. The sample comprises approximately 53,000 clones, around 80% of which are singletons, and roughly 8% rests with the top ten. Of note for this clone: Its antigen remains unidentified.

The source material was PBMCs. The chain has TRBV6-5 and TRBJ1-2; 10 nucleotides agree with TRBD1. This TCR was sampled from a young man in good health and CMV-seropositive. CDR3 bases: TGTGCCAGCAGGGGACAGGGGAATGGCTACACCTTC. This encodes CASRGQGNGYTF.